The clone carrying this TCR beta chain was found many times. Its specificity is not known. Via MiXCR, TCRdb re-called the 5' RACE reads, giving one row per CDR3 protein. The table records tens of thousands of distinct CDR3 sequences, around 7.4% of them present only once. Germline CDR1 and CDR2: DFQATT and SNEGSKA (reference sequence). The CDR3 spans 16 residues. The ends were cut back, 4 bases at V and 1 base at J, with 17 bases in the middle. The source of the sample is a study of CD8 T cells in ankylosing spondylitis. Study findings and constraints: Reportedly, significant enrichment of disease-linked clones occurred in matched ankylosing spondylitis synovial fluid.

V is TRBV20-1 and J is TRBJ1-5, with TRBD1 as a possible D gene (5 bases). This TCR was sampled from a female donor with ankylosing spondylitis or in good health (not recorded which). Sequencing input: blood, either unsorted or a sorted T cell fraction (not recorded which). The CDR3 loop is CSATKPGGGSNQPQHF. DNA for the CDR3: TGCAGTGCTACAAAGCCCGGGGGGGGGAGCAATCAGCCCCAGCATTTT.